Included here is one T cell receptor beta chain sequence, with context. Its antigen is unidentified. TCRdb reprocessed the 5' RACE reads, keeping one entry per CDR3 protein, no DNA. Recorded for this sample: some 500,000 distinct CDR3 sequences. The data originate from a study of T cells expressing NK-cell markers. As for the study in general: Sorted T-cell subsets CD3+CD56+NKG2C+, CD3+CD56+NKG2C- and CD3+CD56-NKG2C+ were TCR beta-sequenced. Most of the eight sequenced donors were classified as HCMV-seropositive, and one was classified as seronegative. Broader study findings: HCMV specificity was not established for the expanded NKG2C+ T cell clones.

The germline CDR1 and CDR2 sequences are SGHRS and YFSETQ. The CDR3 contains 17 residues. The sample consisted of blood T cells: a sorted CD56 or NKG2C T cell subset, CD4+ or CD8+ T cells, or bulk PBMC T cells (not recorded which). The sequence was collected from a woman aged 50 to 60 in good health. The chain recombines TRBV5-1 with TRBJ2-7; TCRdb lists TRBD2, though no DNA is available to test this call. The CDR3 sequence is CASSLGLAGVSSYEQYF. The full variable domain, rest sourced from reference TRBV5-1 and TRBJ2-7, is KAGVTQTPRYLIKTRGQQVTLSCSPISGHRSVSWYQQTPGQGLQFLFEYFSETQRNKGNFPGRFSGRQFSNSRSEMNVSTLELGDSALYLCASSLGLAGVSSYEQYFGPGTRLTVT.